This T cell receptor beta chain was sequenced during a study of T cells in Graves' hyperthyroidism and ophthalmopathy. Across the whole study: Peripheral blood samples were taken at initial diagnosis, prior to any treatment.

There were TCR beta CDR3 regions amplified from RNA transcripts. The TCR CDR3 was amplified in a first-round RT-PCR using the HTBI primer set. TCRdb reanalysed the multiplex PCR reads using MiXCR and keeps one entry per CDR3 protein. The sample lists over 650,000 distinct CDR3 sequences; about a sixth were seen once. Trimming took 10 bases from V and 0 from J; bases not matched to a gene: 12. The CDR3 spans 16 residues. Germline V gives CDR1 MNHNS, CDR2 SASEGT. The sequencing sample was made of blood. The receptor's source is a man between 18 and 35 years old with Graves' hyperthyroidism. V is TRBV6-1 and J is TRBJ1-5, with 7 bases fitting TRBD1. Written as DNA, the CDR3 is TGTGCCACCCGGGGCCTGACAGGGAATAGCAATCAGCCCCAGCATTTT. This translates into CATRGLTGNSNQPQHF.